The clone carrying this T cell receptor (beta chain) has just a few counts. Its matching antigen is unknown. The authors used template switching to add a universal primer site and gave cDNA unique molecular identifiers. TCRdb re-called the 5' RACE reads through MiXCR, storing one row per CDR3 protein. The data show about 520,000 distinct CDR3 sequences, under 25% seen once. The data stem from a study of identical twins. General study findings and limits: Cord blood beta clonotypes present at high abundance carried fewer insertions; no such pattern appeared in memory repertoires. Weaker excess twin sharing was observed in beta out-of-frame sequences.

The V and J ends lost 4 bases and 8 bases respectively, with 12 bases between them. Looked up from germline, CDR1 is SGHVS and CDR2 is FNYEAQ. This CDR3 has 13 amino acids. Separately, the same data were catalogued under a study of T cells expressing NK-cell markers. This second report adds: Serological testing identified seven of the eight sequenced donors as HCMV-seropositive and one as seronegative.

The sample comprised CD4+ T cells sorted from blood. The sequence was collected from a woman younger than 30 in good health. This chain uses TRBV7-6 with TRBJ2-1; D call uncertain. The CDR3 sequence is CASSSWVQDEQFF. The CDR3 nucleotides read TGTGCCAGCAGCTCGTGGGTCCAGGATGAGCAGTTCTTC.